One sample yielded the 7 T cell receptor beta chains listed below, sequenced in a study of shared clonotypes between healthy human individuals. This table comes from immunoSEQ multiplex PCR, and its TCRdb copy is limited to in-frame clones, with some not included. The sample holds 90,000 to 120,000 clones, about 67% seen once. Sequenced material: memory CD8+ T cells sorted from blood. Indicated subset: CD45RO+ cells pooled with CCR7-negative TemRA cells. The receptors shown here come from a woman in her twenties or thirties in good health.

Written as DNA, the CDR3 is TGTGCCAGCAGTCCCCCGTCCACAGATACGCAGTATTTT. Translation gives CASSPPSTDTQYF. This chain joins TRBV6-6 and TRBJ2-3; D remains ambiguous. The CDR3 is made up of 13 amino acids. Germline V gene data show CDR1 as MNHNY and CDR2 as SVGAGI (reference sequence). The V and J ends lost 5 bases and 2 bases respectively, with 8 bases between them.

This sequence joins TRBV27 and TRBJ2-7; either TRBD1 or TRBD2 may supply D (5 bases each). There are 13 residues in the CDR3. The V and J ends lost 8 bases and 0 bases respectively, with 11 bases between them. The V gene's germline CDR1 is MNHEY and CDR2 SMNVEV (reference sequence). The CDR3 region is CASWDPSSYEQYF. The CDR3 DNA reads TGTGCCAGCTGGGACCCTAGCTCCTACGAGCAGTACTTC.

Notes on this clone: Other DNA sequences in the same sample also yield this CDR3. The rearrangement links TRBV11-2 to TRBJ2-7, with TRBD2 identical over 7 bases. Per germline, CDR1 SGHAT and CDR2 FQNNGV. V shed 3 bases, J shed 4 bases, and the junction held 6 bases outside the gene matches. This CDR3 is built from 14 residues. CDR3 residues: CASSFGLAEYEQYF. CDR3 coding DNA: TGTGCCAGCAGCTTCGGGCTAGCGGAATACGAGCAGTACTTC.

The chain employs TRBV5-5 and TRBJ1-2; D not resolved. This CDR3 has 16 amino acids. Germline loops: CDR1 SGHKS, CDR2 YYEKEE (reference sequence). The V gene lost 1 base and the J gene lost 7 bases, with 20 bases spanning the gap. The CDR3 loop reads CASSLFDSKTLLGYTF. Written as DNA, the CDR3 is TGTGCCAGCAGCTTGTTTGACTCTAAGACATTACTTGGCTACACCTTC.

V and J are TRBV4-1 and TRBJ1-4, with TRBD1 identical over 8 bases. CDR1 and CDR2 from the germline V gene are MGHRA and YSYEKL. The CDR3 has 15 amino acids. V trimming: 2 bases; J trimming: 4 bases; junction bases outside the gene matches: 3. This chain's CDR3 is CASSQPDRGNEKLFF. As DNA, the CDR3 is TGCGCCAGCAGCCAACCCGACAGGGGTAATGAAAAACTGTTTTTT.

In regard to this clone: Other nucleotide sequences in the sample specify the same CDR3. This chain joins TRBV27 and TRBJ1-1; weak D call: TRBD1 (5 bases). V dropped 5 bases and J dropped 2 bases, with 12 bases sitting between them. The CDR3 runs to 14 residues. The V gene's germline CDR1 is MNHEY and CDR2 SMNVEV (reference sequence). This chain's CDR3 is CASSPGTANTEAFF. DNA for the CDR3: TGTGCCAGCAGTCCTGGGACGGCTAACACTGAAGCTTTCTTT.

The chain carries TRBV9 and TRBJ2-1; the match to TRBD2 covers 9 bases. CDR3 length equals 14 residues. Per germline, CDR1 SGDLS and CDR2 YYNGEE. With 6 bases clipped from V and 7 bases from J, the junction kept 8 bases outside the gene matches. CDR3 DNA sequence: TGTGCCAGCAACTTAGCGGGAGTAGGGAATGAGCAGTTCTTC. It codes for CASNLAGVGNEQFF.